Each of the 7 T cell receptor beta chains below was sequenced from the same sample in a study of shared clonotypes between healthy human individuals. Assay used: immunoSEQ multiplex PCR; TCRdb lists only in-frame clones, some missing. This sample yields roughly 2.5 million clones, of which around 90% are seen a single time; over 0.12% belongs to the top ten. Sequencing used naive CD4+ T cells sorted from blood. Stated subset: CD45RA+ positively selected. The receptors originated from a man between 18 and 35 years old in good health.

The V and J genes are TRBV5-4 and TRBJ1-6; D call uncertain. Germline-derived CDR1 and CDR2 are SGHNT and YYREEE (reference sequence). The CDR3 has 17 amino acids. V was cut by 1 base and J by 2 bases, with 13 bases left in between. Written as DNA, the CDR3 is TGTGCCAGCAGCTTGTTGGGTGGCGGGGCCTATAATTCACCCCTCCACTTT. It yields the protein CASSLLGGGAYNSPLHF.

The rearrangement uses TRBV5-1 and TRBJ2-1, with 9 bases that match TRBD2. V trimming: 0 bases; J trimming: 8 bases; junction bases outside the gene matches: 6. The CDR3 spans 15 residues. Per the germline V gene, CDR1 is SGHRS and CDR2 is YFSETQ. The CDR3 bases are TGCGCCAGCAGCTTGGTGGCTAGCGGGAAGGATGAGCAGTTCTTC. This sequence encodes CASSLVASGKDEQFF.

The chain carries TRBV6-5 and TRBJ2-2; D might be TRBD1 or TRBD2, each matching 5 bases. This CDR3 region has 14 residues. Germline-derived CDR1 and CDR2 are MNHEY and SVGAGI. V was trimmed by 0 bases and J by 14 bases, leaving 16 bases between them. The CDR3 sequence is CASSYSSPGQALFF. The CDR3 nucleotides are TGTGCCAGCAGTTACTCGAGTCCGGGGCAGGCCCTGTTTTTT.

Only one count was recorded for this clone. The CDR3 DNA reads as TGCAGCGCACATAGCGGGGGCAGCTCCTACGAGCAGTACTTC. It translates to CSAHSGGSSYEQYF. V is TRBV29-1 and J is TRBJ2-7; 9 nucleotides match TRBD2. Germline CDR1 reads SQVTM; CDR2 reads ANQGSEA. J gave up 0 bases and V 7 bases, and 7 bases lay outside the gene matches. The CDR3 runs 14 residues.

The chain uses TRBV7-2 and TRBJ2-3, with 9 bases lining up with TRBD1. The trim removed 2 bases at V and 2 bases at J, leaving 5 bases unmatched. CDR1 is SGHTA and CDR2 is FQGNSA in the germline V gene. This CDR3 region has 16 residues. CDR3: CASSLYRGLDTDTQYF. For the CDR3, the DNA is TGTGCCAGCAGCTTATACAGGGGGCTGGACACAGATACGCAGTATTTT.

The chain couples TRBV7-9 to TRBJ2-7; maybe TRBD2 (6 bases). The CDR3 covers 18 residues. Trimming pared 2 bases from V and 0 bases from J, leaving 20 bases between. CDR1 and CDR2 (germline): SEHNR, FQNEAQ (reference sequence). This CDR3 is CASSLTLGGRQLSYEQYF. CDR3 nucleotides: TGTGCCAGCAGCTTAACTCTAGGAGGGAGACAACTCTCCTACGAGCAGTACTTC.

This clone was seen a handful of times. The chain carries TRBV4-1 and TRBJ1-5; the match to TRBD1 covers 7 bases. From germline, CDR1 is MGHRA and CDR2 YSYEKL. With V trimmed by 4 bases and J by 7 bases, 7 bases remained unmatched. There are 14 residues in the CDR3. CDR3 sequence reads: CASSLHRGGQPQHF. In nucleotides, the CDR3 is TGCGCCAGCAGCCTTCACAGGGGTGGACAGCCCCAGCATTTT.